This TCR beta chain emerged from a study of OX40 agonist ivuxolimab in advanced cancers. Study context: Ivuxolimab, an antibody that agonizes OX40 (CD134), was administered to the patients. Patients treated during dose escalation were battling hepatocellular carcinoma, melanoma, renal cell or head and neck cancer.

Only in-frame clones appear in the TCRdb table, and some are missing; sequencing was by immunoSEQ multiplex PCR. The table includes around 68,000 clones, around 86% detected once. Germline V CDR1 and CDR2: MNHEY, SMNVEV (reference sequence). V was shortened by 5 bases and J by 7 bases, with 17 bases between the two germline ends. The CDR3 totals 14 residues. The sequenced sample was CD4+ or CD8+ T cells sorted from blood, obtained in a trial of the OX40 agonist ivuxolimab. The chain is built from TRBV27 and TRBJ1-1; no reliable D call. This TCR came from an adult with an advanced solid tumor such as melanoma, head and neck, liver or kidney cancer. CDR3 sequence reads: CASSAEVRASEAFF. The CDR3 bases are TGTGCCAGCAGTGCCGAGGTTAGGGCTAGTGAAGCTTTCTTT.